The present T cell receptor (beta chain) was sequenced within a study of regulatory T cells in long-lasting Graves disease. The time point: newly diagnosed GD, antithyroid drugs for less than 3 months. PBMCs provided the RNA from which the TCR library was made. Between the trimmed V and J ends, which lost 3 bases and 10 bases, there was a span of 16 bases. This CDR3 region has 15 residues. CDR1 is LNHNV and CDR2 is YYDKDF in the germline V gene (reference sequence). Building of the TCR beta libraries involved iRepertoire HTBI primers and Arm-PCR of CDR3 regions. One entry per CDR3 protein results from TCRdb running MiXCR on the multiplex PCR reads. The sample shows roughly 610,000 distinct CDR3 sequences, under 20% of them seen only once. These data were also filed under a second study, of T cells in Graves' hyperthyroidism and ophthalmopathy.

This specimen was peripheral blood mononuclear cells (PBMCs), taken at new diagnosis, from a patient treated with antithyroid drugs. The V and J genes are TRBV15 and TRBJ1-6; TRBD1 is a possible D gene (5 bases). This TCR was sampled from a woman between 25 and 40 years old with Graves disease. DNA for the CDR3: TGTGCCACCAGCAGGCAAGGGGTTGGGTTCTCACCCCTCCACTTT. Residues: CATSRQGVGFSPLHF.